This T cell receptor beta chain was recovered during a study of blood T cell repertoires in COVID-19. The germline CDR1 and CDR2 sequences are WNHNN and SYGVQD (reference sequence). V gave up 3 bases and J gave up 3 bases, with 15 bases separating them. The CDR3 sequence is 15 residues long. Measured with immunoSEQ multiplex PCR; TCRdb has only the in-frame clones, and not every one. The sample carries under 350,000 clones, just under 90% recorded once. The sequenced sample was PBMCs or T cells enriched from blood (not recorded which). This sequence originates from a woman aged 55-69 years who had recovered from COVID-19. The rearrangement uses TRBV10-1 and TRBJ2-7; TRBD1 is a possible D gene (6 bases). In DNA form, the CDR3 reads TGCGCCAGCAGTGAAGGGACACCCCTGTACTACGAGCAGTACTTC. This encodes CASSEGTPLYYEQYF.